The clone carrying this TCR beta chain was counted a few times. The target antigen is unknown. Making TCR beta cDNA involved approximately 0.5 ug total RNA and a constant-region primer. Three nested multiplex PCR rounds, a slightly modified ARM-PCR method, built the TCR beta libraries. Researchers ran the first two PCR rounds for about 11 cycles each with TRBV1-TRBV30 forward primers and a C-beta reverse primer. Each CDR3 protein gets one entry after TCRdb re-called the multiplex PCR reads with MiXCR. The sample yields 35,000 to 40,000 distinct CDR3 sequences, roughly 77% seen once. This CDR3 is 14 amino acids long. Germline assignment: CDR1 DFQATT and CDR2 SNEGSKA (reference sequence). V shed 3 bases, J shed 5 bases, and the junction held 3 bases outside the gene matches. This sample was taken from a study of tumor-infiltrating lymphocytes in primary liver carcinoma. Study as a whole: Samples produced roughly 3.65 to 7.5 million productive TCRbeta reads, comparable across tissue types.

General study points: Tumors and blood were compared for top-250-clone fraction, and tumors had the significantly higher value (p = 0.039). Tumor-adjacent and tumor-blood pairs shared a smaller degree of overlap than tumor region pairs.

The tissue used was unsorted bulk material of 20-30 mg. RNA and DNA were co-extracted from it with the AllPrep DNA/RNA mini kit. These patients lived with chronic HBV infection and had never been treated. The sequencing input was tumor-adjacent normal liver tissue. The V and J genes are TRBV20-1 and TRBJ1-5, with 11 nucleotides matching TRBD1. The receptor's source is a man in his forties with primary liver carcinoma and hepatitis B virus infection. The CDR3 reads CSARGTGGDQPQHF. CDR3 DNA sequence: TGCAGTGCTAGGGGGACAGGGGGAGATCAGCCCCAGCATTTT.